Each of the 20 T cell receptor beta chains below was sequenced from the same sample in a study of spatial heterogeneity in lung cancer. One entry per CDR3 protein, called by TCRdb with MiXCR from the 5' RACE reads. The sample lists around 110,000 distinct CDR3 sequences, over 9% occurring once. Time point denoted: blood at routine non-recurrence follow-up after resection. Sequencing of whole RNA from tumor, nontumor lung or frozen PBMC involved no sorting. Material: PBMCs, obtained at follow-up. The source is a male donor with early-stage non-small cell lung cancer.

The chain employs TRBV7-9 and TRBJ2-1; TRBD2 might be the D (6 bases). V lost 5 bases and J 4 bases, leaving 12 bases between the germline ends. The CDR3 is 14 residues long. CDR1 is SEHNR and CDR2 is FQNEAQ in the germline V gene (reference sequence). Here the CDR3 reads CASSPGGLYNEQFF. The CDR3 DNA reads TGTGCCAGCAGCCCTGGGGGACTGTACAATGAGCAGTTCTTC.

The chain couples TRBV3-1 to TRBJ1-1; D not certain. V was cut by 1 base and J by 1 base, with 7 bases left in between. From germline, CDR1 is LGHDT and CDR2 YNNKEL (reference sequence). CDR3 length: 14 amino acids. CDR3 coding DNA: TGTGCCAGCAGCCAAGCATCAGGGAACACTGAAGCTTTCTTT. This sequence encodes CASSQASGNTEAFF.

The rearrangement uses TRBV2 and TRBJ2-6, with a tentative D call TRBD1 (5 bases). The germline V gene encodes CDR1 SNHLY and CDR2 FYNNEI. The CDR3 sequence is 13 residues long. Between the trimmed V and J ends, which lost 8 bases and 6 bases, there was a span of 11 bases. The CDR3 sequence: CASRRAAANVLTF. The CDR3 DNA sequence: TGTGCCAGCCGCAGGGCTGCGGCCAACGTCCTGACTTTC.

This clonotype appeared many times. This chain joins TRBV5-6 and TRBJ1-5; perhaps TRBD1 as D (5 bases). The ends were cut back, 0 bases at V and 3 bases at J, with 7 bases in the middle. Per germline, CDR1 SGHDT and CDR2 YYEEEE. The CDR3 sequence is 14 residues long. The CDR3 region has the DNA TGTGCCAGCAGCTTGGGGGGCCACAATCAGCCCCAGCATTTT. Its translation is CASSLGGHNQPQHF.

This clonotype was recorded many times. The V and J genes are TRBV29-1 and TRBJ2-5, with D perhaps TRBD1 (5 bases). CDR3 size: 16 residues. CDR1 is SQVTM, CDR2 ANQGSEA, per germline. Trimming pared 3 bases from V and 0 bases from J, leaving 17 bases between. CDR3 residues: CSVEGPLGPYQETQYF. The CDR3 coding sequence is TGCAGCGTTGAGGGGCCGCTGGGCCCGTACCAAGAGACCCAGTACTTC.

The CDR3 DNA reads TGCAGTGCCGAGGGGGCGATGACAGATACGCAGTATTTT. It encodes CSAEGAMTDTQYF. The chain has TRBV20-1 and TRBJ2-3; TRBD1 matches 7 bases. The CDR3 consists of 13 residues. Germline CDR1 is DFQATT and CDR2 is SNEGSKA (reference sequence). V dropped 6 bases and J dropped 3; count of bases not matched to a gene: 6.

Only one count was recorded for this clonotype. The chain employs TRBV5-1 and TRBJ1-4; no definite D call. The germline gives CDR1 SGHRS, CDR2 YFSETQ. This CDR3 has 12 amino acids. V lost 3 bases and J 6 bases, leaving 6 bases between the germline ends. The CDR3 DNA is TGCGCCAGCAGCTCCCTAGATGAAAAACTGTTTTTT. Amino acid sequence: CASSSLDEKLFF.

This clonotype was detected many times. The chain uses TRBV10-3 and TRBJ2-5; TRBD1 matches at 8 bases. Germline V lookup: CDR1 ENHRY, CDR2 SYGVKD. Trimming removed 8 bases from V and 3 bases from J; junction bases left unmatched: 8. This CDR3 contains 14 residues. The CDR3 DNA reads TGTGCCATCGCTACCTCAGGGGGCAAAGAGACCCAGTACTTC. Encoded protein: CAIATSGGKETQYF.

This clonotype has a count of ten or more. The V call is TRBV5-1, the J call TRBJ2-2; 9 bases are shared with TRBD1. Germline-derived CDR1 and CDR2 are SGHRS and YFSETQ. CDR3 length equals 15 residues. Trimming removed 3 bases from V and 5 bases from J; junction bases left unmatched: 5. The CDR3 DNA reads TGCGCCAGCAGCTCCGGGACAGGGCGGACCGGGGAGCTGTTTTTT. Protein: CASSSGTGRTGELFF.

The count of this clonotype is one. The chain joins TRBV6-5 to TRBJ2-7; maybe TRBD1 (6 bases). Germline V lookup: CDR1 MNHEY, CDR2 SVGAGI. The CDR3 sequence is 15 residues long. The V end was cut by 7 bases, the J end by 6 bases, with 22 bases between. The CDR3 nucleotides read TGTGCCAGCATGTTACAGGGCGGGTGGCGCTGCGAGCAGTACTTC. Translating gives CASMLQGGWRCEQYF.

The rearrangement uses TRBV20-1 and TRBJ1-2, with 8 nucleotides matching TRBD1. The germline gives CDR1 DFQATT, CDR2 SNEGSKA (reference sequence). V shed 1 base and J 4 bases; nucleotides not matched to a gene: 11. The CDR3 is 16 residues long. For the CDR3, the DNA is TGCAGTGCTAGAGGGGCTCCTAGGACAGGGCTCTATGGCTACACCTTC. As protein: CSARGAPRTGLYGYTF.

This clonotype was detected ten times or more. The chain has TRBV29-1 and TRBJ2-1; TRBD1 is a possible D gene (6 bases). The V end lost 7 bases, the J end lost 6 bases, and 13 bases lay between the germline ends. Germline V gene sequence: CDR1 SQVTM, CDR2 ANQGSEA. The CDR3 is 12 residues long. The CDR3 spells CSDQGSGNEQFF. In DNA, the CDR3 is TGCAGCGACCAGGGGTCTGGCAATGAGCAGTTCTTC.

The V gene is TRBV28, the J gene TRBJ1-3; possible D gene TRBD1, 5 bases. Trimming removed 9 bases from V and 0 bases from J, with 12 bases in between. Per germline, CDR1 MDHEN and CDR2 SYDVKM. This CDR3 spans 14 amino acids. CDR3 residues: CASYATVSGNTIYF. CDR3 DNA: TGTGCCAGTTACGCGACAGTCTCTGGAAACACCATATATTTT.

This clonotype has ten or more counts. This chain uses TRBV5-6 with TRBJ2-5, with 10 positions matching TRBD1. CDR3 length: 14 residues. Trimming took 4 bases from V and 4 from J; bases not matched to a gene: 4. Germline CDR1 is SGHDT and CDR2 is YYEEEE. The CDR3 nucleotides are TGTGCCAGCAGCAAATGGACAGGGGGAGAGACCCAGTACTTC. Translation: CASSKWTGGETQYF.

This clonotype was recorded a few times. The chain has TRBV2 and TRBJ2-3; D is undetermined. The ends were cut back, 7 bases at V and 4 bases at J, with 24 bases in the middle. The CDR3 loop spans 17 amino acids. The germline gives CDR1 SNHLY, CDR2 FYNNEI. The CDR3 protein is CASTPISPHPLSDTQYF. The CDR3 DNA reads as TGTGCCAGCACCCCTATATCGCCGCATCCTTTATCAGATACGCAGTATTTT. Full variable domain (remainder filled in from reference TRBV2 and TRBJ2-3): EPEVTQTPSHQVTQMGQEVILRCVPISNHLYFYWYRQILGQKVEFLVSFYNNEISEKSEIFDDQFSVERPDGSNFTLKIRSTKLEDSAMYFCASTPISPHPLSDTQYFGPGTRLTVL.

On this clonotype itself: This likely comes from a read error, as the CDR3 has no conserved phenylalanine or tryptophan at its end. The DNA of the CDR3 is TGTGCCAGCAGCTCAGGGTCTGGAGAGACCCAGTACATC. Amino acids: CASSSGSGETQYI. This chain uses TRBV5-6 with TRBJ2-5; D possibly corresponds to TRBD1 (5 bases). This CDR3 contains 13 residues. The germline CDR1 and CDR2 sequences are SGHDT and YYEEEE. Trimming cost V 3 bases and J 4 bases, with 10 bases left between them.

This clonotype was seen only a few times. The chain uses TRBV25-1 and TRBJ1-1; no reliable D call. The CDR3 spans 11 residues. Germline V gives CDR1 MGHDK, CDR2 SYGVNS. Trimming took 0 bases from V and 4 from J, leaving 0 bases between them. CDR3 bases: TGTGCCAGCAGTGAATACACTGAAGCTTTCTTT. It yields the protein CASSEYTEAFF.

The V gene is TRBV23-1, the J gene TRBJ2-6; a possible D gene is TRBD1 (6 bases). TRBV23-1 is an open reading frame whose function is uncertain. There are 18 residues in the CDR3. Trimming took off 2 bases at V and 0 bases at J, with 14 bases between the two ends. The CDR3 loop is CASSQSSDSYSGANVLTF. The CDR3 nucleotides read TGCGCCAGCAGTCAAAGTTCGGACAGTTACTCTGGGGCCAACGTCCTGACTTTC.

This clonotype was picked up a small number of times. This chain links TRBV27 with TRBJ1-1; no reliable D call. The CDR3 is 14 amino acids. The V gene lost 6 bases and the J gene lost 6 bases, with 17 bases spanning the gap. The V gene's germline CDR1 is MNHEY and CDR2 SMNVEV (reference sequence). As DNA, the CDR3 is TGTGCCAGCAGACAATTCCCCCTTAATTCTGAAGCTTTCTTT. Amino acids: CASRQFPLNSEAFF.

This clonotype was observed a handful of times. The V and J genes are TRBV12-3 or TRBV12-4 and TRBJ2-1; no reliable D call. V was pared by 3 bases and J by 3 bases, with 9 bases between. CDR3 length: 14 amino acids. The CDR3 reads CASSFRASYNEQFF. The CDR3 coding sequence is TGTGCCAGCAGTTTTCGGGCCAGCTACAATGAGCAGTTCTTC.